The TCR beta chain described here comes from a study of spatial heterogeneity in lung cancer. The trim removed 5 bases at V and 12 bases at J, leaving 7 bases unmatched. Germline loops: CDR1 LGHDT, CDR2 YNNKEL (reference sequence). The CDR3 spans 12 residues. As for time point: sample taken at primary tumor resection. A total of roughly 72 untreated early-stage non-small cell lung cancer patients served as donors. Sequencing covered unsorted whole RNA taken from tumor, nontumor lung or frozen PBMC. TCRdb processed the 5' RACE reads anew with MiXCR; each CDR3 protein has one entry. The table shows around 89,000 distinct CDR3 sequences, with 10% to 15% occurring only once.

Sequenced material: PBMCs, taken at surgery. V usage is TRBV3-1 and J usage is TRBJ2-1; TRBD2 aligns across 7 bases. The sequence derives from a male donor with early-stage non-small cell lung cancer. CDR3: CASSREGSGQFF. As DNA, the CDR3 is TGTGCCAGCAGCAGGGAGGGGTCGGGGCAGTTCTTC.